This T cell receptor (beta chain) was profiled in a study of blood T cell repertoires in COVID-19. Here immunoSEQ multiplex PCR was the method, and the copy in TCRdb shows in-frame clones only, minus some. The sample yields around 250,000 clones, about 80% seen once. Germline-derived CDR1 and CDR2 are SGHVS and FQNEAQ. CDR3 length equals 14 residues. The V gene end was trimmed by 1 base and the J gene end by 9 bases; junction bases not matched to a gene: 8. Two negative PCRs, clearance, or symptom resolution were required of recovered Cohort 3 donors. This sequence was found in a man in his forties who had recovered from COVID-19. The sequencing sample was made of PBMCs or T cells enriched from blood (not recorded which). The chain employs TRBV7-8 and TRBJ2-7; TRBD1 aligns across 8 bases. The CDR3 sequence: CASSLGDRQVVQYF. The CDR3 nucleotides are TGTGCCAGCAGCTTAGGGGACAGGCAGGTAGTGCAGTACTTC.